What follows are 14 T cell receptor beta chains derived from one specimen sequenced in a study of blood T cell repertoires in COVID-19. Sequencing used immunoSEQ multiplex PCR; TCRdb keeps in-frame clones, though not all of them. Found here are roughly 150,000 clones, approximately 91% of them singletons; the top ten hold approximately 4.6%. The sequenced sample consisted of peripheral blood. Every receptor here comes from a man between 18 and 29 years old with COVID-19, enrolled during active disease.

The J gene is TRBJ2-7, the V gene TRBV28; 7 bases agree with TRBD1. CDR3 length: 16 amino acids. The J segment lost 2 bases and the V segment lost 10 bases, leaving 17 bases of the junction unmatched. In germline, CDR1 is MDHEN, CDR2 SYDVKM. CDR3: CATRGGFGLNTYEQYF. CDR3 nucleotides: TGTGCCACAAGAGGGGGCTTCGGGCTCAATACCTACGAGCAGTACTTC.

The chain combines TRBV18 with TRBJ2-2; D is perhaps TRBD2 (6 bases). V was cut by 1 base and J by 3 bases, with 15 bases left in between. CDR1 is KGHSH, CDR2 LQKENI, per germline. The length of the CDR3 is 17 residues. The CDR3, as DNA: TGTGCCAGCTCACCACGGTTGGAGGGATCGGACACCGGGGAGCTGTTTTTT. Its translation: CASSPRLEGSDTGELFF.

The chain carries TRBV7-9 and TRBJ2-7; TRBD1 is a possible D gene (6 bases). V was trimmed by 0 bases and J by 12 bases, leaving 15 bases between them. This CDR3 has 13 amino acids. CDR1 SEHNR and CDR2 FQNEAQ come from the germline V gene (reference sequence). For the CDR3, the DNA is TGTGCCAGCAGCTTAGCCCCGGACAGTTGGAGGTACTTC. Encoded protein: CASSLAPDSWRYF.

The chain recombines TRBV7-7 with TRBJ2-7; 8 bases match TRBD1. CDR1 SSHAT and CDR2 FNYEAQ come from the germline V gene (reference sequence). The CDR3 loop spans 15 amino acids. The CDR3 DNA sequence: TGTGCTAGCCTAAATCGGACAGGGCCAACCTACGAGCAGTACTTC. This codes for CASLNRTGPTYEQYF.

This chain uses TRBV19 with TRBJ2-2, with 8 positions matching TRBD2. The CDR3 runs 15 residues. Per the germline V gene, CDR1 is LNHDA and CDR2 is SQIVND (reference sequence). V gave up 6 bases and J gave up 4 bases; unmatched junction bases: 7. The CDR3 sequence is CASSSLAAATGELFF. CDR3 DNA sequence: TGTGCCAGTAGCTCACTAGCGGCGGCCACCGGGGAGCTGTTTTTT.

This clone occurred a few times. The rearrangement joins TRBV11-2 to TRBJ2-7; D ambiguous. CDR1 and CDR2 (germline): SGHAT, FQNNGV. The V end was cut by 3 bases, the J end by 3 bases, with 12 bases between. The CDR3 consists of 14 residues. The CDR3 here is CASSLAGLNYEQYF. CDR3 DNA sequence: TGTGCCAGCAGCTTGGCAGGTTTGAACTACGAGCAGTACTTC. Looking up the rest from reference TRBV11-2 and TRBJ2-7 gives the full variable domain: EAGVAQSPRYKIIEKRQSVAFWCNPISGHATLYWYQQILGQGPKLLIQFQNNGVVDDSQLPKDRFSAERLKGVDSTLKIQPAKLEDSAVYLCASSLAGLNYEQYFGPGTRLTVT.

For the CDR3, the DNA is TGTGCCAGCAGCTTATTGTACGGGGGGCGCGTTAATGAGCAGTTCTTC. Amino acids: CASSLLYGGRVNEQFF. The V gene is TRBV7-2, the J gene TRBJ2-1, with D possibly matching TRBD2 (7 bases). CDR3 size: 16 residues. Germline V gene lookup returns CDR1 SGHTA and CDR2 FQGNSA. V lost 2 bases and J 7 bases, leaving 18 bases between the germline ends.

The rearrangement links TRBV6-6 to TRBJ2-7, with D tentatively TRBD1 (6 bases). Germline-derived CDR1 and CDR2 are MNHNY and SVGAGI (reference sequence). Trimming stripped 3 bases from V and 4 bases from J, with 16 bases between. The CDR3 length is 15 residues. The CDR3 loop reads CASSYAARGTYEQYF. In DNA, the CDR3 is TGTGCCAGCAGTTATGCAGCCAGGGGTACGTACGAGCAGTACTTC.

J is TRBJ2-2 and V is TRBV28; 7 bases align to TRBD1. Germline-derived CDR1 and CDR2 are MDHEN and SYDVKM. The trim removed 3 bases at V and 7 bases at J, leaving 5 bases unmatched. This CDR3 has 14 residues. The CDR3 loop is CASSFQGVGGELFF. The CDR3 DNA reads TGTGCCAGCAGTTTCCAGGGGGTCGGCGGGGAGCTGTTTTTT. Filled out from reference TRBV28 and TRBJ2-2, the complete variable domain reads DVKVTQSSRYLVKRTGEKVFLECVQDMDHENMFWYRQDPGLGLRLIYFSYDVKMKEKGDIPEGYSVSREKKERFSLILESASTNQTSMYLCASSFQGVGGELFFGEGSRLTVL.

The rearrangement joins TRBV16 to TRBJ2-7; 7 bases line up with TRBD2. This CDR3 is built from 16 residues. CDR1 KGHSY and CDR2 FQNENV come from the germline V gene. V was pared by 2 bases and J by 3 bases, with 10 bases of the junction left unmatched. CDR3 DNA sequence: TGTGCCAGCAGCCAACCTAGCGGAGCTATTCACTACGAGCAGTACTTC. Protein product: CASSQPSGAIHYEQYF.

The J gene is TRBJ2-3, the V gene TRBV10-3, with 10 nucleotides matching TRBD2. V lost 2 bases, J lost 1 base, and 0 bases stayed unmatched. The germline V gene has CDR1 ENHRY and CDR2 SYGVKD. This CDR3 is built from 15 residues. The CDR3 DNA follows: TGTGCCATCAGTGAGGGACTAGCGGGCACAGATACGCAGTATTTT. This encodes CAISEGLAGTDTQYF.

A single count supports this clone. The rearrangement uses TRBV5-1 and TRBJ1-3; D unresolved. Trimming pared 0 bases from V and 4 bases from J, leaving 8 bases between. CDR1 SGHRS and CDR2 YFSETQ come from the germline V gene. This CDR3 has 14 amino acids. CDR3 sequence (DNA): TGCGCCAGCAGCTTGGCGGGGTACGGAAACACCATATATTTT. Residues: CASSLAGYGNTIYF.

The CDR3 sequence: CASSFRGQAGELFF. As DNA, the CDR3 is TGTGCCAGCAGCTTCAGGGGGCAGGCCGGGGAGCTGTTTTTT. The gene calls are TRBV11-2 and TRBJ2-2; TRBD1 aligns across 8 bases. CDR3 size: 14 residues. Germline V gene lookup returns CDR1 SGHAT and CDR2 FQNNGV. V lost 3 bases to trimming and J lost 6 bases; unmatched junction nucleotides: 3.

V is TRBV27 and J is TRBJ2-7; 8 positions match TRBD1. The germline gives CDR1 MNHEY, CDR2 SMNVEV (reference sequence). The CDR3 spans 15 residues. The V segment lost 3 bases and the J segment 5 bases; nucleotides outside the gene matches: 9. CDR3 residues: CASSFPGTGLNEQYF. In DNA form, the CDR3 reads TGTGCCAGCAGTTTCCCCGGGACAGGCCTCAACGAGCAGTACTTC.